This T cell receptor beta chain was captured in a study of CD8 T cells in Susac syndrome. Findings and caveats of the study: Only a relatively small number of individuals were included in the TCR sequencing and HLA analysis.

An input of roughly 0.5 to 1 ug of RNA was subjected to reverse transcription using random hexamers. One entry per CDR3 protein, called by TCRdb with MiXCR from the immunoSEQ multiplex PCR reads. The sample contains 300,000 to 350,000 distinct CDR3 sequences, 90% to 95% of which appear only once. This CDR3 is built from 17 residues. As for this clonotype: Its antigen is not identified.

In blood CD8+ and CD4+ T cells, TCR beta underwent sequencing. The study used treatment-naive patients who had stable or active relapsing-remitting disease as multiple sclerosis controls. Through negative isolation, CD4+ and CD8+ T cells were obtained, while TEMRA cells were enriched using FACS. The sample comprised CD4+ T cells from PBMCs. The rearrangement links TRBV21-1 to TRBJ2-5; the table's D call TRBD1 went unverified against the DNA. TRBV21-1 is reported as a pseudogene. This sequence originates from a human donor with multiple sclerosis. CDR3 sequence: CASPTGGGDQRGETQYF. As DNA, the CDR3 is TGTGCCAGCCCGACAGGGGGGGGCGATCAACGCGGAGAGACCCAGTACTTC.